This TCR beta chain comes out of a study of blood T cell repertoires in COVID-19. Clones were read by immunoSEQ multiplex PCR, and TCRdb kept only the in-frame ones, dropping some. This sample carries 130,000 to 150,000 clones, 70% to 85% of them seen once, and the ten largest clones take just over 9%. The specimen sequenced was PBMCs or T cells enriched from blood (not recorded which). The source is a man aged 50 or older who had recovered from COVID-19.

The CDR3 DNA reads TGCGCCAGCAGCCATCGGGACAGGGCTTCAGAGCAGTACTTC. Protein: CASSHRDRASEQYF. The chain recombines TRBV4-3 with TRBJ2-7; 9 positions agree with TRBD1. Germline CDR1 and CDR2: LGHNA and YSLEER. V was pared by 3 bases and J by 7 bases, with 7 bases of the junction left unmatched. This CDR3 has 14 amino acids.